The TCR beta chain described here comes from a study of T cells after yellow fever vaccination. General study findings and limits: Subsequent to the booster, the majority of primary-vaccination clones reappeared (around 96% CD4, approximately 90% CD8). It was a weaker secondary response, yet one that peaked faster, at day 5 versus 15.

The CDR3 extends over 13 amino acids. CDR1 is SGHNT, CDR2 YYREEE, per germline (reference sequence). V was clipped by 6 bases and J by 3 bases, with 12 bases between them. This clonotype was found many times. Its target is not known. Researchers made TCR cDNA using 5'RACE template switching, and this step added a universal primer site and UMIs. Using its own MiXCR run on the 5' RACE reads, TCRdb lists one record per CDR3 protein. This table holds nearly 30,000 distinct CDR3 sequences, more than 5% found once. V gene TRBV5-4 combines with J gene TRBJ1-2; D is undetermined. The sequence was obtained from a man aged 25 to 45 who received the YFV17D yellow fever vaccine. This specimen consisted of CD8+ T cells sorted from PBMCs, obtained 10 days after the yellow fever booster vaccination. This chain's CDR3 is CASTDPEYYGYTF. The CDR3 nucleotides read TGTGCCAGCACCGATCCGGAGTACTATGGCTACACCTTC.